This TCR beta chain came from a study of CD8+CD57+ T cells in acquired aplastic anemia. The V gene lost 6 bases and the J gene lost 0 bases, with 14 bases spanning the gap. There are 15 residues in the CDR3. Germline loops: CDR1 SNHLY, CDR2 FYNNEI. For CDR3 and TCR beta VDJ profiling, genomic DNA was the template used. TCRdb redid the calling of the reads with MiXCR, one entry per CDR3 protein. Of 160,000 or so distinct CDR3 sequences listed, about 48% are singletons. Sequencing was done on patients that had shown CD8+CD57+ cell expansion by flow cytometry. Receipt of therapy had not occurred in any patient by the time of blood sampling. Study-wide results and limits: Sharing between patients and controls was observed for twenty-nine CD8+ CDR3 sequences.

Worth noting for this clonotype: Its matching antigen is unknown.

This TCR was sampled from a human donor with aplastic anemia. The specimen was sorted CD4+, CD8+, or CD8+CD57+ T cells (not recorded which) from PBMCs. The chain has TRBV2 and TRBJ1-2; the D gene is possibly TRBD1 (5 bases). The chain's CDR3 is CASSGGTAANYGYTF. The CDR3, as DNA: TGTGCCAGCAGCGGGGGAACAGCAGCTAACTATGGCTACACCTTC.